The clone carrying this TCR beta chain was seen a handful of times. What it binds is unknown. The sample originates from a study of OX40 agonist ivuxolimab in advanced cancers. For the study at large: Males comprised 70% to 90% of the group, whose mean age was roughly 60 years (range roughly 20 to 90).

Repertoires were generated with immunoSEQ multiplex PCR, while TCRdb's copy carries only in-frame clones and drops some. The sample comprises some 70,000 clones, roughly 84% of which are singletons, and 0.68% rests with the top ten. The germline V gene has CDR1 MNHNY and CDR2 SVGAGI (reference sequence). V lost 5 bases, J lost 7 bases, and 8 bases stayed unmatched. The CDR3 is 16 amino acids. Study-level findings and limits: Expanded clones tended on average to be more numerous among CD8+ T cells than CD4+.

The sequencing used CD4+ or CD8+ T cells sorted from blood, collected in a trial of the OX40 agonist ivuxolimab. V usage is TRBV6-6 and J usage is TRBJ2-2, with 12 nucleotides matching TRBD1. This TCR derives from an adult with an advanced solid tumor such as melanoma, head and neck, liver or kidney cancer. The CDR3 sequence: CASSKGQGAPGGELFF. Written as DNA, the CDR3 is TGTGCCAGCAGTAAGGGACAGGGGGCCCCTGGCGGGGAGCTGTTTTTT.